The sequence of this T cell receptor beta chain was determined in a study of blood T cells in healthy people across ages. CDR1 is ENHRY, CDR2 SYGVKD, per germline. Trimming took 10 bases from V and 3 from J; bases not matched to a gene: 3. The CDR3 length is 13 residues. The authors ran a second PCR of roughly 6 to 12 cycles using a sample-barcoded 5' primer and a J-beta primer mix. Each sample yielded at least 2.5 million CDR3-containing paired-end reads. TCRdb passed the 5' RACE reads through MiXCR, listing each CDR3 protein once. Counted here are approximately 800,000 distinct CDR3 sequences, around 45% occurring once; the ten biggest clones make up roughly 20%.

The sequencing sample was made of blood. The source of this sequence is a man at least 80 years old in good health. The chain joins TRBV10-3 to TRBJ1-1, with 12 bases that match TRBD1. CDR3 loop: CATGQGADTEAFF. Written as DNA, the CDR3 is TGTGCCACGGGACAGGGGGCGGACACTGAAGCTTTCTTT.